The 21 T cell receptor beta chains reported below all come from one sample, sequenced in a study of blood T cell repertoires in COVID-19. The assay was immunoSEQ multiplex PCR, and TCRdb's table has in-frame clones only and misses some. The repertoire holds some 450,000 clones, about 87% seen once, with approximately 12% in the top ten. The specimen was peripheral blood. The origin of the receptors is a woman between 45 and 65 years old with COVID-19, enrolled during active disease.

V usage is TRBV5-1 and J usage is TRBJ2-2, with D uncertain. CDR3 length equals 16 residues. Trimming stripped 1 base from V and 0 bases from J, with 10 bases between. CDR1 SGHRS and CDR2 YFSETQ come from the germline V gene. The CDR3 sequence is CASSLTAKTNTGELFF. CDR3 DNA: TGCGCCAGCAGCTTGACAGCCAAAACGAACACCGGGGAGCTGTTTTTT.

In this sample, this clone turned up once. The genes are TRBV6-5 and TRBJ2-3, with D possibly matching TRBD2 (5 bases). Per the germline V gene, CDR1 is MNHEY and CDR2 is SVGAGI. Trimming left V 0 bases short and J 10 bases short, with 11 bases between. The CDR3 sequence is 13 residues long. The CDR3 loop is CASSYSREWAQYF. The CDR3 DNA is TGTGCCAGCAGTTACTCGAGGGAGTGGGCGCAGTATTTT.

V and J are TRBV12-3 or TRBV12-4 and TRBJ1-1; D not certain. Trimming took off 3 bases at V and 9 bases at J, with 11 bases between the two ends. CDR3 length: 12 amino acids. This chain's CDR3 is CASSLEAGQAFF. CDR3 DNA: TGTGCCAGCAGTTTGGAGGCAGGACAAGCTTTCTTT.

The J gene is TRBJ1-5, the V gene TRBV19; 7 nucleotides match TRBD1. Per germline, CDR1 LNHDA and CDR2 SQIVND (reference sequence). J lost 7 bases, V lost 4 bases, and 13 bases had no gene match. CDR3 size: 16 residues. The CDR3 sequence is CASSTLGQAGQQPQHF. As DNA, the CDR3 is TGTGCCAGTAGTACCCTCGGACAGGCGGGACAACAGCCCCAGCATTTT.

V gene TRBV24-1 combines with J gene TRBJ1-1, with 8 bases aligning to TRBD1. The CDR3 sequence is 13 residues long. Per germline, CDR1 KGHDR and CDR2 SFDVKD. V trimming: 7 bases; J trimming: 8 bases; junction bases outside the gene matches: 8. CDR3 amino acids: CATRRTGPGEAFF. CDR3 nucleotides: TGTGCCACCAGAAGGACAGGGCCGGGGGAAGCTTTCTTT.

This rearrangement joins TRBV5-1 to TRBJ1-6, with 10 nucleotides matching TRBD1. CDR1 is SGHRS and CDR2 is YFSETQ in the germline V gene. V shed 4 bases, J shed 7 bases, and the junction held 5 bases outside the gene matches. The length of the CDR3 is 15 residues. The CDR3 DNA reads as TGCGCCAGCAGCACCGAGGGACAGGGGAATTCACCCCTCCACTTT. Residues: CASSTEGQGNSPLHF.

This chain links TRBV7-2 with TRBJ2-7; the match to TRBD1 covers 7 bases. The ends lost 4 bases at V and 2 bases at J; junction bases unmatched: 5. Germline CDR1 SGHTA, CDR2 FQGNSA. The CDR3 spans 14 residues. CDR3 sequence: CASSSRQGPYEQYF. The CDR3 DNA follows: TGTGCCAGCAGCTCAAGACAGGGCCCCTACGAGCAGTACTTC. Full variable domain (rest looked up from reference TRBV7-2 and TRBJ2-7): GAGVSQSPSNKVTEKGKDVELRCDPISGHTALYWYRQSLGQGLEFLIYFQGNSAPDKSGLPSDRFSAERTGGSVSTLTIQRTQQEDSAVYLCASSSRQGPYEQYFGPGTRLTVT.

The chain couples TRBV28 to TRBJ1-4; the D gene is possibly TRBD1 (6 bases). The CDR3 extends over 13 amino acids. Trimming took 3 bases from V and 8 from J, leaving 10 bases between them. CDR1 MDHEN and CDR2 SYDVKM come from the germline V gene. This chain's CDR3 is CASSFSGEEKLFF. Here the CDR3 DNA reads TGTGCCAGCAGTTTTTCAGGGGAAGAAAAACTGTTTTTT.

The chain recombines TRBV5-1 with TRBJ2-1; 7 nucleotides align to TRBD2. The CDR3 length is 14 residues. With 4 bases clipped from V and 10 bases from J, the junction kept 11 bases outside the gene matches. Germline CDR1 SGHRS, CDR2 YFSETQ. The CDR3 sequence: CASSPGLEAREQFF. The DNA of the CDR3 is TGCGCCAGCAGCCCCGGACTAGAGGCCCGCGAGCAGTTCTTC.

The V gene is TRBV7-2, the J gene TRBJ1-1; D ambiguous. The CDR3 has 14 residues. Per germline, CDR1 SGHTA and CDR2 FQGNSA. V shed 2 bases and J shed 1 base, with 8 bases lying between them. The CDR3 is CASSLHGSNTEAFF. Here the CDR3 DNA reads TGTGCCAGCAGCTTACACGGGTCGAACACTGAAGCTTTCTTT.

The chain uses TRBV7-3 and TRBJ1-1; D remains unclear. Per germline, CDR1 SGHTA and CDR2 FQGTGA. There are 13 residues in the CDR3. V was pared by 3 bases and J by 5 bases, with 10 bases between. CDR3 in DNA: TGTGCCAGCAGCTTCGGGGAAGAGACTGAAGCTTTCTTT. Its translation: CASSFGEETEAFF.

The chain couples TRBV11-2 to TRBJ2-5; D is unclear. The CDR3 totals 14 residues. Germline V lookup: CDR1 SGHAT, CDR2 FQNNGV. Trimming removed 6 bases at V and 1 base at J, with 12 bases between. The DNA for the CDR3 is TGTGCCAGCAGTCGAAGCGCTCTCCAAGAGACCCAGTACTTC. This codes for CASSRSALQETQYF.

Here the CDR3 reads CASSLGNVGRANTEAFF. The CDR3 nucleotides read TGTGCCAGCAGCTTAGGAAATGTCGGCAGGGCGAACACTGAAGCTTTCTTT. The chain links TRBV7-3 to TRBJ1-1, with D perhaps matching TRBD1 (5 bases). Germline values: CDR1 SGHTA, CDR2 FQGTGA. Trimming left V 2 bases short and J 1 base short, with 17 bases between. This CDR3 is 17 amino acids long.

CDR3 DNA: TGTGCCAGCAGCTTAAGAGGGGGTGTTGATAATTCACCCCTCCACTTT. It codes for CASSLRGGVDNSPLHF. The chain is built from TRBV9 and TRBJ1-6, with D tentatively TRBD1 (6 bases). V was cut by 4 bases and J by 5 bases, with 16 bases left in between. The length of the CDR3 is 16 residues. Germline V gene data show CDR1 as SGDLS and CDR2 as YYNGEE.

The chain couples TRBV5-6 to TRBJ1-1, with D unresolved. In germline, CDR1 is SGHDT, CDR2 YYEEEE. With 0 bases removed from V and 11 bases from J, the gap between germline ends came to 14 bases. The CDR3 is 13 amino acids. CDR3: CASSLGETREAFF. In DNA form, the CDR3 reads TGTGCCAGCAGCTTGGGGGAGACCCGGGAGGCTTTCTTT.

The chain uses TRBV4-2 and TRBJ2-2; TRBD2 agrees at 11 bases. V lost 0 bases to trimming and J lost 8 bases; unmatched junction nucleotides: 2. Germline CDR1 reads LGHNA; CDR2 reads YNFKEQ. The CDR3 loop spans 15 amino acids. CDR3 loop: CASSQELAGGGELFF. The CDR3 nucleotides read TGTGCCAGCAGCCAAGAGCTAGCGGGGGGAGGGGAGCTGTTTTTT.

The rearrangement joins TRBV6-1 to TRBJ2-3; D is possibly TRBD2 (6 bases). The germline V and J ends were trimmed by 1 base and 9 bases, with 20 bases remaining between them. Per the germline V gene, CDR1 is MNHNS and CDR2 is SASEGT. CDR3 length: 16 residues. CDR3 nucleotide sequence: TGTGCCAGCAGTGAAGATTCGGTGACACGGAGCGGGACGCAGTATTTT. Translating it yields CASSEDSVTRSGTQYF.

The CDR3 here is CASHIAGVPSDEQFF. CDR3 nucleotides: TGTGCCAGTCATATAGCGGGGGTACCCAGCGATGAGCAGTTCTTC. The chain joins TRBV28 to TRBJ2-1; TRBD2 matches at 9 bases. Germline loops: CDR1 MDHEN, CDR2 SYDVKM. The trim removed 9 bases at V and 8 bases at J, leaving 14 bases unmatched. The CDR3 is 15 residues long.

V is TRBV7-8 and J is TRBJ1-1; 9 bases map to TRBD1. This CDR3 comprises 13 residues. After removal of 5 bases from V and 11 bases from J, the junction contained 9 bases not matched to a gene. Germline V gene sequence: CDR1 SGHVS, CDR2 FQNEAQ. The CDR3 nucleotides are TGTGCCAGCAGCGCGGGACAGGGCTGGGAGGCTTTCTTT. Its protein is CASSAGQGWEAFF.

This clone was seen once. The chain employs TRBV27 and TRBJ1-3; a weak D match, TRBD1 (5 bases). Trimming took 3 bases from V and 4 from J, leaving 13 bases between them. Germline CDR1 and CDR2: MNHEY and SMNVEV (reference sequence). The CDR3 runs to 15 residues. CDR3 sequence: CASSFSRQPGNTIYF. The CDR3 nucleotides read TGTGCCAGCAGTTTTTCTAGACAGCCCGGAAACACCATATATTTT.

V is TRBV7-9 and J is TRBJ1-2, with 7 positions matching TRBD1. Germline trimming cut 5 bases from V and 3 bases from J; bases unmatched to any gene: 15. This CDR3 is 17 amino acids long. CDR1 is SEHNR, CDR2 FQNEAQ, per germline (reference sequence). The CDR3: CASSPGYRGLTDYGYTF. In DNA form, the CDR3 reads TGTGCCAGCAGCCCAGGGTACAGGGGACTCACTGACTATGGCTACACCTTC.